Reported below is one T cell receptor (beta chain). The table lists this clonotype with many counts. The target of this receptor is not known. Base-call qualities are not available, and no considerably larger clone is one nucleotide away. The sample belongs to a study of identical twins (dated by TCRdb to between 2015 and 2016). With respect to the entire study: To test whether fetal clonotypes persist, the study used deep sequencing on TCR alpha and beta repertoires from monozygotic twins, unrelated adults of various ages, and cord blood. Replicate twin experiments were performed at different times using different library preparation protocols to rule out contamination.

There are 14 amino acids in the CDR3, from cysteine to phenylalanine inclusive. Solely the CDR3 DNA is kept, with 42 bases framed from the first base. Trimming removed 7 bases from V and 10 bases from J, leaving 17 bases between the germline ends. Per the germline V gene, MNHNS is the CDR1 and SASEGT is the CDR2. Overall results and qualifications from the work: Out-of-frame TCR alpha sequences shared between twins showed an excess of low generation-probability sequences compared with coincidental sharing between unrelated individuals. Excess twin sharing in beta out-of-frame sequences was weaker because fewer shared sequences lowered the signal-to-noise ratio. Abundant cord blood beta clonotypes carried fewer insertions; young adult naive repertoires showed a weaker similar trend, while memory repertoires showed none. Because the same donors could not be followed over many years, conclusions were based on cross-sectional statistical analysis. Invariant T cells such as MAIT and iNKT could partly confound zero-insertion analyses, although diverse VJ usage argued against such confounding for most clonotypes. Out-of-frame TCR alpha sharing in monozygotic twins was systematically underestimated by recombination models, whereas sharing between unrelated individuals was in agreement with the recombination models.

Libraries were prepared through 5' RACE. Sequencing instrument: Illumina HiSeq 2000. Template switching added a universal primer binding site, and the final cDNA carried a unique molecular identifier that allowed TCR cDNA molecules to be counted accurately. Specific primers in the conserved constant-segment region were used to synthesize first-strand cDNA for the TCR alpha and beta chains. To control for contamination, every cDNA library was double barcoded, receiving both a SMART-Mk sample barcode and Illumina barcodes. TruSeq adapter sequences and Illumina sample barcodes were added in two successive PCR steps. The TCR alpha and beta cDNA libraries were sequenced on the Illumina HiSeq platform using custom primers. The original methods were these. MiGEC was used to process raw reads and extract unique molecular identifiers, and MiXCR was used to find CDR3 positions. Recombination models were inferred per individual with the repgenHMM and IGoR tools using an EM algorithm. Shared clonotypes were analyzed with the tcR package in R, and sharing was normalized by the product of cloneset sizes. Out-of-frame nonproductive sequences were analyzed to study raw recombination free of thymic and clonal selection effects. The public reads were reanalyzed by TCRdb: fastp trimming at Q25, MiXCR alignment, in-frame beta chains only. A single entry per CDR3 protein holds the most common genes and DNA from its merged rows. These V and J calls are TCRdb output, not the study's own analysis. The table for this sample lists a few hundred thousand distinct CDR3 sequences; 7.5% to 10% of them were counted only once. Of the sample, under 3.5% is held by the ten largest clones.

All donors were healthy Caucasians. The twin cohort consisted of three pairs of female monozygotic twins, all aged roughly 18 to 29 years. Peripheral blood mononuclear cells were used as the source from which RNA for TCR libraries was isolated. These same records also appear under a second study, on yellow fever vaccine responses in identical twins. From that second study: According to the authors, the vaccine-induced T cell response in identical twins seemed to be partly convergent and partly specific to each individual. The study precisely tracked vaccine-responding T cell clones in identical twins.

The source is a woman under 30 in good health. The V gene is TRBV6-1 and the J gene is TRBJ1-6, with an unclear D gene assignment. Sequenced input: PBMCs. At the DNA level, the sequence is TGTGCCAGCACCCCCGGCCTTGCAGGATCACCCCTCCACTTT. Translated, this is CASTPGLAGSPLHF.